The T cell receptor beta chain under discussion was sequenced for a study of human T cells and chemical hapten exposure. Study summary: Small volume differences among pooled libraries mainly caused per-sample TCR yield variation.

The germline V gene encodes CDR1 SGHDT and CDR2 YYEEEE. V lost 0 bases, J lost 1 base, and 4 bases lay in between. The CDR3 loop spans 13 amino acids. The library labeled individual cDNA molecules by adding unique molecular identifiers to them. Original processing notes: Samples held a median of roughly 100,000 TCRs, range roughly 23,224–750,000. TCRdb itself ran the RACE reads through MiXCR, one entry per CDR3 protein. None of the V and J calls come from the authors' own analysis; TCRdb made them. Of some 65,000 distinct CDR3 sequences listed, about 6% were seen once; the top ten hold roughly 3%. General study findings and limits: No alteration of TCRs above 1 in 1000 frequency was seen with DPC sensitization.

Time point denoted: healthy volunteer bleed at 6 weeks. The authors' total RNA extraction used unfractionated whole blood. Notes on this clonotype: Its antigen remains unidentified.

The chain is built from TRBV5-6 and TRBJ2-5, with D unclear. Source material: whole blood. This TCR came from a female donor in good health. Some clones in this sample may be carry-over from other donors' samples. CDR3 sequence reads: CASSLDLQETQYF. CDR3 nucleotides: TGTGCCAGCAGCTTGGACCTCCAAGAGACCCAGTACTTC.